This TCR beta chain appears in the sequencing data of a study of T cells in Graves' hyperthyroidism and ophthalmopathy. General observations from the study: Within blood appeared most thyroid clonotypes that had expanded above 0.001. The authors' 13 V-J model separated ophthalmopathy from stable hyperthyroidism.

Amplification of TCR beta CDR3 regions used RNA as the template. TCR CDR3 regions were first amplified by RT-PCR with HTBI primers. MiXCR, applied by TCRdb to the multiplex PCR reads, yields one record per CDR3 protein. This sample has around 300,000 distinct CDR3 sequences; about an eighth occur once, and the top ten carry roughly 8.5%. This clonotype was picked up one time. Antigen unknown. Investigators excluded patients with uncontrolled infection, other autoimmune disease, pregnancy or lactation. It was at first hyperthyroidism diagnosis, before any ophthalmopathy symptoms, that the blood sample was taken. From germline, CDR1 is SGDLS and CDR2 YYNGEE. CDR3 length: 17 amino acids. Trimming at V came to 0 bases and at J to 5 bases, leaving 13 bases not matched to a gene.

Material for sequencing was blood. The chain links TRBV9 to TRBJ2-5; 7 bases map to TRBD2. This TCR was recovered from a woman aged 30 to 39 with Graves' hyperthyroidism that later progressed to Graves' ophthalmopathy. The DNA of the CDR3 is TGTGCCAGCAGCGTAGCTCCGCTTGGACTAGGGATTGAGACCCAGTACTTC. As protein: CASSVAPLGLGIETQYF.